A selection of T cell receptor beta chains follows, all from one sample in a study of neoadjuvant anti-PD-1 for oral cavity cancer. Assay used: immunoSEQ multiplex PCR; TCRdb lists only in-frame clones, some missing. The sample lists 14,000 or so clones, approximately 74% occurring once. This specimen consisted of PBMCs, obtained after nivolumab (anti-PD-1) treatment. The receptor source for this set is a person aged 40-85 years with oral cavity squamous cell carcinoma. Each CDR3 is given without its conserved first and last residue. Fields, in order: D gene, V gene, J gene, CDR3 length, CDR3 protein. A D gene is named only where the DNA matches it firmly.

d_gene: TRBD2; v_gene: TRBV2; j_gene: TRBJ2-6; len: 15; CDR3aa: ASRLAGGTSGANVLT
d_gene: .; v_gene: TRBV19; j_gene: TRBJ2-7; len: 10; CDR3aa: ASSPGISEQY
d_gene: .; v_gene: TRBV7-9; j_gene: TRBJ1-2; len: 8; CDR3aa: ASHPNGYT
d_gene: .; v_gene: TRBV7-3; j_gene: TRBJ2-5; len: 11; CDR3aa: ASSQGVEATQY
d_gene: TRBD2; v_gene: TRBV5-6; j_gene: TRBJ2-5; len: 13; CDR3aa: ASSLEGLAGQTQY
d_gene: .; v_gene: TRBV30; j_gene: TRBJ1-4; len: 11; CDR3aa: AWSGNGNEKLF
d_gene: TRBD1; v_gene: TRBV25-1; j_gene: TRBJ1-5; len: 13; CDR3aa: ASSEFGTDNQPQH
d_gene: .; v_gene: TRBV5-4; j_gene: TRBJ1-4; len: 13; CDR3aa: ASSLLGAANEKLF
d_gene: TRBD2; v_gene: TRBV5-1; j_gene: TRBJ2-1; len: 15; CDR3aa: ASSLGWTSGSLGEQF
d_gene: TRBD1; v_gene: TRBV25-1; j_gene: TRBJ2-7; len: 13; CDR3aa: ASSGGTGSWYEQY
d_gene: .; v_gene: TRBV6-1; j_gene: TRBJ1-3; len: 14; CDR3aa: ASSAPAGLSGNTIY
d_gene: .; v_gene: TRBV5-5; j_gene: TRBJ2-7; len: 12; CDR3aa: ASSLAIESYEQY
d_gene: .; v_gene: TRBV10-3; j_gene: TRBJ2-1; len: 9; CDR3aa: AISESDEQF
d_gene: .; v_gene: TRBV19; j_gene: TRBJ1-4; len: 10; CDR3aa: ASSIAGEKLF
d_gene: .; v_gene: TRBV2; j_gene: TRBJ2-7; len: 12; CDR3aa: ASSEGLTYYEQY
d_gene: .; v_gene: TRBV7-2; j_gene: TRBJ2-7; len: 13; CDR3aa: ASSLTGTGTYEQY
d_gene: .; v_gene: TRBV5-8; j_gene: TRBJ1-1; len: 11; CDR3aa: ASSLVGDTEAF
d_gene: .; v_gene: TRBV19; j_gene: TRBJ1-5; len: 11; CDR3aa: ASSERGLQPQH
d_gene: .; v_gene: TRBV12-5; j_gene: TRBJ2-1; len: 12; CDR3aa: ASGTDYSYNEQF
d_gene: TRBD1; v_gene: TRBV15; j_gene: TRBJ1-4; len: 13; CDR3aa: ATSRDLEGAEKLF
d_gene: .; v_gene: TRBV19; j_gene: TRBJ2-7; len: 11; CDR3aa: ASSMDWFSEQY
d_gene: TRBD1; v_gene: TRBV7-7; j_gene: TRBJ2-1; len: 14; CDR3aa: ASSLDGQGSYNEQF
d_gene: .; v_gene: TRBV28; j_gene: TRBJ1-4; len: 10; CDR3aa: ASSSPGRELF
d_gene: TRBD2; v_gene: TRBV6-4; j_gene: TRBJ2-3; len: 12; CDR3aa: ASSASGSTDTQY
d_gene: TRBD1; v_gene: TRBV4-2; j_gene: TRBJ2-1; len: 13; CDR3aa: ASSQVGQLYNEQF
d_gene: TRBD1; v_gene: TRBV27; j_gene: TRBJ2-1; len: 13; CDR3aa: ASIRQGANYNEQF
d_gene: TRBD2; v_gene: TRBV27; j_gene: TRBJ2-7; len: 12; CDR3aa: ASSSQRDSYEQY
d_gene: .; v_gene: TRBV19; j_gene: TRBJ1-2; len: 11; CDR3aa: ASSGLLPYGYT
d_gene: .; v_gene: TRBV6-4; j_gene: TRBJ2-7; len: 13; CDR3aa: ASSDKGDLSYEQY
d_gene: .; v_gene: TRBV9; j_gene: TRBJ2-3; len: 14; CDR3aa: ASSSNDGGSTDTQY
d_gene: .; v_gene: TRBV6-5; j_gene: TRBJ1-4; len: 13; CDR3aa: ASSSSGATNEKLF
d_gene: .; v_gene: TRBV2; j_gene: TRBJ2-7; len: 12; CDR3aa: ASRMVGGHYEQY